These 15 T cell receptor beta chains share one sample of origin, sequenced in a study of blood T cell repertoires in COVID-19 (dated by TCRdb to about 2020). The method behind the library was the immunoSEQ multiplex PCR assay. This immuneACCESS table, as held by TCRdb, lists in-frame sequences with V and J called but not all clones. Of the missing ones, under half trace to an unresolved V gene in checked studies; the others have no known cause. Within this sample are fewer than 450,000 clones, with roughly 88% of them counted one time only. The ten biggest clones cover roughly 2% of the sample. The specimen was PBMCs or T cells enriched from blood (not recorded which). Receptor source: a woman aged 40 to 49 with acute COVID-19.

This chain joins TRBV11-2 and TRBJ1-1; D gene uncertain. This CDR3 region has 13 residues. Germline V gene data show CDR1 as SGHAT and CDR2 as FQNNGV. The ends were cut back, 2 bases at V and 2 bases at J, with 6 bases in the middle. Written as DNA, the CDR3 is TGTGCCAGCAGCTTACCAGGCAACACTGAAGCTTTCTTT. The encoded protein is CASSLPGNTEAFF. The variable domain in full, with the rest retrieved from reference TRBV11-2 and TRBJ1-1, is EAGVAQSPRYKIIEKRQSVAFWCNPISGHATLYWYQQILGQGPKLLIQFQNNGVVDDSQLPKDRFSAERLKGVDSTLKIQPAKLEDSAVYLCASSLPGNTEAFFGQGTRLTVV.

This clone is a singleton in its sample. The CDR3 loop is CASSLGRDRSHYSYGYTF. CDR3 nucleotide sequence: TGTGCCAGCAGCTTGGGTCGGGACAGGAGCCACTATTCCTATGGCTACACCTTC. The V call is TRBV5-8, the J call TRBJ1-2; the match to TRBD1 covers 8 bases. The trim removed 0 bases at V and 4 bases at J, leaving 14 bases unmatched. The CDR3 totals 18 residues. Germline CDR1 is SGHTS and CDR2 is YDEGEE.

V gene TRBV6-5 combines with J gene TRBJ1-1; D not resolved. The CDR3 covers 12 residues. The germline V and J ends were trimmed by 8 bases and 4 bases, with 11 bases remaining between them. Germline V gives CDR1 MNHEY, CDR2 SVGAGI. The CDR3 DNA reads TGTGCCAGCGCGCAAATACCCACTGAAGCTTTCTTT. Protein sequence: CASAQIPTEAFF.

This clone was seen a handful of times. The chain joins TRBV19 to TRBJ1-4; 11 positions match TRBD1. CDR1 is LNHDA, CDR2 SQIVND, per germline (reference sequence). The ends lost 5 bases at V and 0 bases at J; junction bases unmatched: 5. This CDR3 has 17 residues. CDR3 in amino acids: CASSPRTGGSTNEKLFF. The DNA of the CDR3 is TGTGCCAGTAGTCCGAGGACAGGGGGCTCAACTAATGAAAAACTGTTTTTT.

This chain links TRBV30 with TRBJ1-3; unclear D gene. Per germline, CDR1 GTSNPN and CDR2 SVGIG (reference sequence). Trimming took 0 bases from V and 4 from J, leaving 7 bases between them. This CDR3 has 13 residues. CDR3 loop: CAWSVGPGNTIYF. Here the CDR3 DNA reads TGTGCCTGGAGTGTCGGTCCGGGAAACACCATATATTTT.

The chain uses TRBV3-1 (or the pseudogene TRBV3-2) and TRBJ1-1, with 7 bases that match TRBD1. Germline CDR1 LGHDT, CDR2 YNNKEL (reference sequence). After removal of 1 base from V and 0 bases from J, the junction contained 8 bases not matched to a gene. There are 17 residues in the CDR3. The CDR3 bases are TGTGCCAGCAGCCAAGCCGAGGACAGGTTTATGAACACTGAAGCTTTCTTT. Its protein is CASSQAEDRFMNTEAFF.

The genes are TRBV6-2 or TRBV6-3 and TRBJ1-1; no firm D call. V lost 5 bases to trimming and J lost 0 bases, with 16 bases between them. Germline CDR1 and CDR2: MNHEY and SVGEGT. This CDR3 region has 16 residues. The CDR3 spells CASSNPHRFMNTEAFF. For the CDR3, the DNA is TGTGCCAGCAGTAACCCCCACAGATTCATGAACACTGAAGCTTTCTTT.

The CDR3 DNA reads TGTGCCAGCAGCAAAGCGCGGCAGGGGCGCCACGGTTCGGTTCAAGAGACCCAGTACTTC. This translates into CASSKARQGRHGSVQETQYF. The V and J genes are TRBV21-1 and TRBJ2-5; the D segment call TRBD1 is taken from the table without a DNA check. TRBV21-1 constitutes a pseudogene. The CDR3 totals 20 residues.

V usage is TRBV4-1 and J usage is TRBJ1-6; 7 nucleotides align to TRBD1. The V gene end was trimmed by 4 bases and the J gene end by 7 bases; junction bases not matched to a gene: 7. CDR3 length: 15 amino acids. Germline V gene lookup returns CDR1 MGHRA and CDR2 YSYEKL. The CDR3, as DNA: TGCGCCAGCAGCCCCCACATACAGGGGAATTCACCCCTCCACTTT. Translated: CASSPHIQGNSPLHF.

Turning to this clone: The sample has other DNA sequences that encode this CDR3 too. The chain combines TRBV5-1 with TRBJ2-5; tentatively, D is TRBD1 (5 bases). Germline V lookup: CDR1 SGHRS, CDR2 YFSETQ. This CDR3 has 13 amino acids. Deletions cut 4 bases from V and 2 bases from J, with 9 bases between. This CDR3 is CASSPTGQETQYF. CDR3 nucleotides: TGCGCCAGCAGCCCCACAGGTCAAGAGACCCAGTACTTC. Looking up the rest from reference TRBV5-1 and TRBJ2-5 gives the full variable domain: KAGVTQTPRYLIKTRGQQVTLSCSPISGHRSVSWYQQTPGQGLQFLFEYFSETQRNKGNFPGRFSGRQFSNSRSEMNVSTLELGDSALYLCASSPTGQETQYFGPGTRLLVL.

The chain carries TRBV29-1 and TRBJ2-5; TRBD2 might be the D (5 bases). Trimming left V 3 bases short and J 4 bases short, with 9 bases between. Germline CDR1 reads SQVTM; CDR2 reads ANQGSEA. This CDR3 has 12 residues. CDR3 region: CSVDEGGETQYF. The CDR3 DNA reads as TGCAGCGTTGACGAGGGCGGAGAGACCCAGTACTTC.

This clone was observed once. The rearrangement uses TRBV10-3 and TRBJ1-4; D unclear. CDR1 and CDR2 (germline): ENHRY, SYGVKD. Trimming removed 1 base at V and 4 bases at J, with 4 bases between. This CDR3 region has 13 residues. The CDR3 region has the DNA TGTGCCATCAGTGAGTTTCGTAATGAAAAACTGTTTTTT. It translates to CAISEFRNEKLFF.

The chain links TRBV11-2 to TRBJ2-7; D gene uncertain. The CDR3 spans 14 residues. Germline CDR1 and CDR2: SGHAT and FQNNGV. Trimming left V 2 bases short and J 0 bases short, with 8 bases between. The CDR3 sequence: CASSLLQVSYEQYF. In nucleotides, the CDR3 is TGTGCCAGCAGCTTACTGCAGGTCTCCTACGAGCAGTACTTC.

The rearrangement joins TRBV5-1 to TRBJ1-4, with D perhaps TRBD1 (6 bases). The germline V gene encodes CDR1 SGHRS and CDR2 YFSETQ. Trimming stripped 6 bases from V and 7 bases from J, with 19 bases between. The CDR3 extends over 15 amino acids. CDR3 coding DNA: TGCGCCAGCACCCCAAGGGGGGGCGCGGGTGAAAAACTGTTTTTT. This sequence encodes CASTPRGGAGEKLFF.

The chain recombines TRBV2 with TRBJ2-7, with 10 bases lining up with TRBD1. Trimming took 7 bases from V and 7 from J; bases not matched to a gene: 4. This CDR3 contains 12 residues. From germline, CDR1 is SNHLY and CDR2 FYNNEI. CDR3 bases: TGTGCCAGCAAGGACAGGGGGTGGGAGCAGTACTTC. Translating it yields CASKDRGWEQYF. Supplemented by reference TRBV2 and TRBJ2-7, the full variable domain reads EPEVTQTPSHQVTQMGQEVILRCVPISNHLYFYWYRQILGQKVEFLVSFYNNEISEKSEIFDDQFSVERPDGSNFTLKIRSTKLEDSAMYFCASKDRGWEQYFGPGTRLTVT.